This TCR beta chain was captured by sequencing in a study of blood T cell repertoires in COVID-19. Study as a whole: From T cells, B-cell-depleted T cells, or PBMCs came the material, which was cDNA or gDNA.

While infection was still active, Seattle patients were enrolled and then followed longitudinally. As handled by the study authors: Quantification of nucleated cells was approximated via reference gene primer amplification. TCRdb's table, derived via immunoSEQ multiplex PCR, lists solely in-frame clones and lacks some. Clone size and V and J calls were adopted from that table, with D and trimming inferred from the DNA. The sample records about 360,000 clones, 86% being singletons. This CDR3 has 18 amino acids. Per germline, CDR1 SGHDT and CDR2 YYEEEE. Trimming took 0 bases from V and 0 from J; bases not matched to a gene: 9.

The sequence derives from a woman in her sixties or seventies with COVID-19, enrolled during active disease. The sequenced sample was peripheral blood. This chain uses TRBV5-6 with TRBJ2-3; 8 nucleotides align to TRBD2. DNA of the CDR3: TGTGCCAGCAGCTTGGGCCTTATTAGCGGGGCTAGCACAGATACGCAGTATTTT. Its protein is CASSLGLISGASTDTQYF.